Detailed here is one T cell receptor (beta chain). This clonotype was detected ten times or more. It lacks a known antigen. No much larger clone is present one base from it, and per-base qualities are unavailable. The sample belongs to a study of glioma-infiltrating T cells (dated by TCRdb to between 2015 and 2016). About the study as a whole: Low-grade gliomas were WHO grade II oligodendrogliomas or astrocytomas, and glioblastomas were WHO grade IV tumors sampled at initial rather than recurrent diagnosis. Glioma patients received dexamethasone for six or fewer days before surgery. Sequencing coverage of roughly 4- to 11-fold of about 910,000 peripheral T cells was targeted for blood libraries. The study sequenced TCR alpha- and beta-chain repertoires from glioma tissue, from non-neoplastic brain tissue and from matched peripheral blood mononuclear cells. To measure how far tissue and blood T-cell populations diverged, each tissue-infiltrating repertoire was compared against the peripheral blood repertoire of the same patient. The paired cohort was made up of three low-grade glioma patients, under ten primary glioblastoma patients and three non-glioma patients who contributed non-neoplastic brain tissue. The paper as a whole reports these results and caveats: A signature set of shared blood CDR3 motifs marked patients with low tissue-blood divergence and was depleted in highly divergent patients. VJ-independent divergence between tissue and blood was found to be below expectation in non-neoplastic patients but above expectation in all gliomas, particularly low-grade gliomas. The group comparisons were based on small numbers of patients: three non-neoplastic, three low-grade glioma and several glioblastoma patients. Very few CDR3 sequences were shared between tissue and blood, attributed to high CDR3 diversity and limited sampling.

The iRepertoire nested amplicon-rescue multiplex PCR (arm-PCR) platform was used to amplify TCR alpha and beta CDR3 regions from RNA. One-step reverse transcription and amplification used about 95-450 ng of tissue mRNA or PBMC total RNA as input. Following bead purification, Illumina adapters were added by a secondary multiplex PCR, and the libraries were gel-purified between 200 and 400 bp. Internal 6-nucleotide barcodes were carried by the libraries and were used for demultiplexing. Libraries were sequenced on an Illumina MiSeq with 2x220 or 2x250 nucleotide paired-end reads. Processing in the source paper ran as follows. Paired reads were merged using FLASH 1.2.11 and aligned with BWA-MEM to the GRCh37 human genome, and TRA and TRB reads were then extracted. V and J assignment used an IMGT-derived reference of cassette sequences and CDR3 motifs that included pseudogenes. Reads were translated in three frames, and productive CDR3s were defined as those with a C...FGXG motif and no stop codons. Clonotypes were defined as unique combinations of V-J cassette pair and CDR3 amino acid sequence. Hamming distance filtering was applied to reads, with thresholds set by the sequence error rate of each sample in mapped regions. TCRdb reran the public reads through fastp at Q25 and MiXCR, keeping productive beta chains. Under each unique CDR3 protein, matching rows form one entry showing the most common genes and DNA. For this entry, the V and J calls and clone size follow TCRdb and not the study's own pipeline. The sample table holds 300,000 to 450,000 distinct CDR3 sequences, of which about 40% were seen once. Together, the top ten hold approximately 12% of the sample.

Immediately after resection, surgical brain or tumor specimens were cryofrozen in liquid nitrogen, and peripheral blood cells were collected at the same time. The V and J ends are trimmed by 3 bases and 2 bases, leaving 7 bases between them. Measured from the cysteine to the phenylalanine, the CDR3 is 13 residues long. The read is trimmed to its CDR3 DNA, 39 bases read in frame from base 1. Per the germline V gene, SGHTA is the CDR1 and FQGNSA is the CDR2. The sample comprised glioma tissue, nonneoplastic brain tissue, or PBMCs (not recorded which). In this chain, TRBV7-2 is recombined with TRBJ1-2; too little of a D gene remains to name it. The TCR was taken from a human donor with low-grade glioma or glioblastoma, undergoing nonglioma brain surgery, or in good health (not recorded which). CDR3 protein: CASSLAENYGYTF. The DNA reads TGTGCCAGCAGCTTGGCAGAAAACTATGGCTACACCTTC. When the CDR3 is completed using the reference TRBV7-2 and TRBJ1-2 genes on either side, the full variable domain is GAGVSQSPSNKVTEKGKDVELRCDPISGHTALYWYRQSLGQGLEFLIYFQGNSAPDKSGLPSDRFSAERTGGSVSTLTIQRTQQEDSAVYLCASSLAENYGYTFGSGTRLTVV.